This T cell receptor beta chain was retrieved from a study of cytomegalovirus exposure and HLA in healthy donors. Study observations and caveats: Presence/absence analyses assumed roughly uniform sequencing depth across donors. In an earlier analysis, about 87% or about 30%: the productive usage of most TCR beta V segments.

The PCR employed 60 Vbeta primers together with 13 Jbeta primers. Clones were sequenced by immunoSEQ multiplex PCR, and TCRdb holds only the in-frame ones, with some missing. The sample table includes approximately 100,000 clones. Details on this clone: Its cognate antigen is unknown.

The ends were cut back, 3 bases at V and 0 bases at J, with 11 bases in the middle. This CDR3 is 15 amino acids long. Looked up from germline, CDR1 is KGHSH and CDR2 is LQKENI. The receptor was isolated from a man aged 35-49 years in good health and CMV-seronegative. The rearrangement uses TRBV18 and TRBJ1-1; D might be TRBD1 (5 bases). Material for sequencing was PBMCs. The CDR3 DNA is TGTGCCAGCTCACCGGGGCGGCAGATGAACACTGAAGCTTTCTTT. This gives the protein CASSPGRQMNTEAFF.